The clone carrying this T cell receptor beta chain was counted many times. The sample belongs to a study of T-cell memory formation after mild COVID-19. TCRdb re-called the 5' RACE reads with MiXCR, one entry per CDR3 protein. The repertoire holds approximately 340,000 distinct CDR3 sequences, with 13% as singletons. The CDR3 contains 12 residues. Trimming pared 7 bases from V and 4 bases from J, leaving 13 bases between. CDR1 and CDR2 from the germline V gene are SQVTM and ANQGSEA. The chain combines TRBV29-1 with TRBJ1-2, with D perhaps matching TRBD1 (5 bases). This TCR came from a man aged 18 to 29 who had mild COVID-19 (a few samples of this study predate the infection). Cell type and time point are not known. The sequencing sample was made of PBMCs or a T cell subset sorted from them (not recorded which). The CDR3 DNA reads TGCAGCGCTTGGGGGTTAGGCTATGGCTACACCTTC. Translation: CSAWGLGYGYTF.